This TCR beta chain was retrieved from a study of blood T cell repertoires in COVID-19. Background on the study: PBMCs, B-cell-depleted T cells, or T cells were the source of the cDNA or gDNA that made up the material.

Only in-frame clones appear in the TCRdb table, and some are missing; sequencing was by immunoSEQ multiplex PCR. The sample has under 150,000 clones, 85% to 90% seen once. This clone was recorded once. CDR3 size: 17 residues. The TCR was taken from a human donor in a cohort sampled during active COVID-19. The chain employs TRBV12-2 and TRBJ1-6; the table's D call, TRBD1, has no DNA check behind it. TRBV12-2 is given as a pseudogene. Sequenced material: peripheral blood. CDR3 DNA: TGTGCAAGCCGATTTTCACAGGGTAGCTCCTATAATTCACCCCTCCACTTT. Its translation is CASRFSQGSSYNSPLHF.